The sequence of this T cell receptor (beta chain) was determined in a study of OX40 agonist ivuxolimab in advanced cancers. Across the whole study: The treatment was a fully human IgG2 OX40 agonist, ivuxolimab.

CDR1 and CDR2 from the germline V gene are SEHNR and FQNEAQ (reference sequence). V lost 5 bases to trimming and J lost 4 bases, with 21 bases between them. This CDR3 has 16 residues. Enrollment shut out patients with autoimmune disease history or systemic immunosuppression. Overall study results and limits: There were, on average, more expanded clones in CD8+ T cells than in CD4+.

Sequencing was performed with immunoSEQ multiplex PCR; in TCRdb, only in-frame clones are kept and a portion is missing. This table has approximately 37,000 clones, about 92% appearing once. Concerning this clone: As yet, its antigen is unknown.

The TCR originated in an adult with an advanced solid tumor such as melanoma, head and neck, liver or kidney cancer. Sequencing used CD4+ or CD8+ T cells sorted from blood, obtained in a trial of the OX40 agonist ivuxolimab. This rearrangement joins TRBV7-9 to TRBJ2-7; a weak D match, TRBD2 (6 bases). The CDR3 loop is CASSMGTEVFSYEQYF. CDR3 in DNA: TGTGCCAGCAGCATGGGGACTGAGGTATTTTCTTACGAGCAGTACTTC.